Following are 12 T cell receptor beta chains from one sample sequenced in a study of T cell responses to AZD1222 COVID-19 vaccine. Sequencing was performed with immunoSEQ multiplex PCR; in TCRdb, only in-frame clones are kept and a portion is missing. The sample yields 150,000 to 200,000 clones, around 95% seen once. Sequencing used peripheral blood, obtained on day 0 of AZD1222 vaccination. Every receptor here comes from an adult in good health.

The V call is TRBV3-1 (or the pseudogene TRBV3-2), the J call TRBJ1-1; D not certain. The CDR3 runs 17 residues. The germline V gene encodes CDR1 LGHDT and CDR2 YNNKEL (reference sequence). Trimming removed 4 bases at V and 5 bases at J, with 23 bases between. The CDR3 reads CASSPIWHRKGGTEAFF. The CDR3 nucleotides are TGTGCCAGCAGCCCCATCTGGCACCGCAAAGGAGGGACTGAAGCTTTCTTT.

This clone was picked up one time. The rearrangement joins TRBV4-1 to TRBJ2-1, with D maybe TRBD2 (6 bases). Trimming shortened V by 1 base and J by 4 bases, and 20 bases separated the two germline ends. The CDR3 sequence is 18 residues long. Looked up from germline, CDR1 is MGHRA and CDR2 is YSYEKL. The CDR3 loop is CASSQANMGGAAYNEQFF. CDR3 DNA sequence: TGCGCCAGCAGCCAAGCCAATATGGGGGGAGCCGCTTACAATGAGCAGTTCTTC.

This clone was observed a single time. This chain connects TRBV4-1 to TRBJ1-4; D gene unclear. The V gene's germline CDR1 is MGHRA and CDR2 YSYEKL. Trimming took off 2 bases at V and 8 bases at J, with 12 bases between the two ends. CDR3 size: 14 residues. The CDR3, as DNA: TGCGCCAGCAGCCAATTTACTGGGGAGGAAAAACTGTTTTTT. The encoded protein is CASSQFTGEEKLFF.

The rearrangement uses TRBV10-3 and TRBJ1-3, with unresolved D. The CDR3 sequence is 11 residues long. Germline V gene lookup returns CDR1 ENHRY and CDR2 SYGVKD. Trimming stripped 8 bases from V and 0 bases from J, with 2 bases between. CDR3 nucleotides: TGTGCCATCTACTCTGGAAACACCATATATTTT. Translated: CAIYSGNTIYF.

The chain combines TRBV4-1 with TRBJ2-1, with D possibly being TRBD1 (6 bases). Trimming took 0 bases from V and 4 from J, leaving 13 bases between them. Germline CDR1 MGHRA, CDR2 YSYEKL. This CDR3 spans 16 amino acids. For the CDR3, the DNA is TGCGCCAGCAGCCAAGAGCAGGGGCTAGGATACAATGAGCAGTTCTTC. This translates into CASSQEQGLGYNEQFF.

This chain links TRBV14 with TRBJ2-7; D uncertain. This CDR3 has 12 amino acids. Germline lookup yields CDR1 SGHDN and CDR2 FVKESK. Trimming cost V 0 bases and J 4 bases, with 4 bases left between them. DNA of the CDR3: TGTGCCAGCAGCCAAGAACTATACGAGCAGTACTTC. Protein product: CASSQELYEQYF.

The genes are TRBV27 and TRBJ2-7; 7 nucleotides line up with TRBD1. The J segment lost 5 bases and the V segment lost 7 bases, leaving 8 bases of the junction unmatched. CDR1 and CDR2 (germline): MNHEY, SMNVEV (reference sequence). This CDR3 contains 13 residues. Here the CDR3 reads CASNNRGEDEQYF. The CDR3 DNA follows: TGTGCCAGCAACAACAGGGGCGAGGACGAGCAGTACTTC.

This chain uses TRBV15 with TRBJ2-1; no clear D gene. Germline values: CDR1 LNHNV, CDR2 YYDKDF (reference sequence). Trimming removed 1 base at V and 6 bases at J, with 7 bases between. The CDR3 contains 13 residues. The chain's CDR3 is CATSRGSSNEQFF. CDR3 bases: TGTGCCACCAGCAGAGGGTCTAGCAATGAGCAGTTCTTC.

Worth noting for this clone: At one of its ends the junction is not consistent with the germline gene, which may arise from a read error. The rearrangement joins TRBV10-1 to TRBJ2-3; no definite D call. The CDR3 covers 14 residues. Germline CDR1 WNHNN, CDR2 SYGVQD (reference sequence). The CDR3 protein is CASSEFRLSDTQYF. The CDR3 region has the DNA TGCGCCAGCAGTGAGTTCAGACTGTCTGATACACAGTATTTT.

This clone occurred once. The chain couples TRBV7-9 to TRBJ1-1; D is unclear. V lost 0 bases and J lost 4, with 3 bases in between. CDR1 SEHNR and CDR2 FQNEAQ come from the germline V gene (reference sequence). The length of the CDR3 is 12 residues. The CDR3 loop reads CASSLAVTEAFF. The CDR3 DNA follows: TGTGCCAGCAGCTTAGCGGTCACTGAAGCTTTCTTT.

This chain connects TRBV20-1 to TRBJ2-5; 10 nucleotides align to TRBD2. Germline CDR1 DFQATT, CDR2 SNEGSKA (reference sequence). Trimming removed 3 bases from V and 1 base from J; junction bases left unmatched: 2. This CDR3 is built from 14 residues. The CDR3 region has the DNA TGCAGTGCTAGTCTAGCGGGAGTCCAAGAGACCCAGTACTTC. This codes for CSASLAGVQETQYF.

The V and J genes are TRBV2 and TRBJ1-6, with 7 bases aligning to TRBD1. Trimming cost V 6 bases and J 10 bases; bases outside gene matches: 9. Germline CDR1 SNHLY, CDR2 FYNNEI. CDR3 length: 14 residues. CDR3 coding DNA: TGTGCCAGCAGCGCAAACAGGGGAGGGTCACCCCTCCACTTT. Its translation is CASSANRGGSPLHF.